This T cell receptor beta chain came from a study of T cells after posttransplantation cyclophosphamide. Whole-study findings and limits: TRB overlap between skin or GI tissue T cells and blood was limited.

Of note for this clone: The antigen is not known.

Busulfan-fludarabine conditioning, marrow transplant, and cyclophosphamide on days +3 and +4 were administered. Germline loops: CDR1 MDHEN, CDR2 SYDVKM. Unmatched junction bases numbered 7, after V lost 4 bases and J lost 8 bases. The CDR3 runs 13 residues. Sequencing used immunoSEQ multiplex PCR; TCRdb keeps in-frame clones, though not all of them. Of some 5,900 clones in the sample, about 2% are singletons; the top ten hold 25% to 30%. The sequences come from PBMCs, collected just over 240 days after a stem cell transplant with posttransplant cyclophosphamide. The V and J genes are TRBV28 and TRBJ1-2; 7 bases fit TRBD1. The receptor's source is a male patient aged 30 to 40 who received an allogeneic stem cell transplant from a related donor, was CMV-positive, and had no GVHD. The graft donor may have contributed some T cells. CDR3 in DNA: TGTGCCAGCAGTTCTAACAGGGGTACGGGCTACACCTTC. Translating it yields CASSSNRGTGYTF.